The clone carrying this TCR beta chain has only a few counts. Its antigen is as yet unknown. V was shortened by 3 bases and J by 5 bases, with 22 bases between the two germline ends. This CDR3 region has 17 residues. Germline V CDR1 and CDR2: ENHRY, SYGVKD. Combining a sample-barcoded 5' primer with a J-beta primer mix, a second PCR ran for about 7 to 11 cycles. Every molecule of cDNA carried a tag from a template-switch adaptor with 12 random nucleotides. Sequencing recovered at least 2.5 million CDR3-containing paired-end reads from each sample. MiXCR was run by TCRdb on the 5' RACE reads, yielding one entry per CDR3 protein. The data hold roughly 860,000 distinct CDR3 sequences, with around 62% observed a single time. These data come from a study of blood T cells in healthy people across ages. Overall study results and limits: Expanded clonotype shifts may have been confounded, as the donors had an unknown CMV status. Diversity estimates from one million T cells were considered underestimates.

Input material: blood. This clonotype was sampled from a man in his thirties or forties in good health. The chain has TRBV10-3 and TRBJ2-5; D possibly matches TRBD1 or TRBD2 (5 bases each). For the CDR3, the DNA is TGTGCCATCAGTGACCTCCCGGGACGTGGGGTTGGGGAGACCCAGTACTTC. Protein: CAISDLPGRGVGETQYF.